What follows are 6 T cell receptor beta chains derived from one specimen sequenced in a study of shared clonotypes between healthy human individuals. TCRdb's table, derived via immunoSEQ multiplex PCR, lists solely in-frame clones and lacks some. Among over a million clones, around 74% were seen once, and the ten largest hold roughly 1.4%. Sequenced: memory CD4+ T cells sorted from blood. Subset given: CD45RA-negative fraction. The receptor source for this set is a man aged 18 to 30 in good health.

The chain uses TRBV9 and TRBJ2-2, with unresolved D. Deletions cut 0 bases from V and 0 bases from J, with 12 bases between. CDR3 length: 17 amino acids. Germline V gene sequence: CDR1 SGDLS, CDR2 YYNGEE. The CDR3 loop is CASSVEVYATNTGELFF. Written as DNA, the CDR3 is TGTGCCAGCAGCGTAGAGGTGTATGCGACGAACACCGGGGAGCTGTTTTTT.

This chain uses TRBV29-1 with TRBJ1-2; D possibly corresponds to TRBD1 (5 bases). V gave up 7 bases and J gave up 8 bases, with 17 bases separating them. The CDR3 covers 12 residues. Germline assignment: CDR1 SQVTM and CDR2 ANQGSEA. CDR3 region: CSAQEGSRGYTF. In DNA, the CDR3 is TGCAGCGCCCAAGAGGGGAGTCGAGGCTACACCTTC. Using reference TRBV29-1 and TRBJ1-2 for the parts outside the CDR3, the full variable domain is SAVISQKPSRDICQRGTSLTIQCQVDSQVTMMFWYRQQPGQSLTLIATANQGSEATYESGFVIDKFPISRPNLTFSTLTVSNMSPEDSSIYLCSAQEGSRGYTFGSGTRLTVV.

This clone has only one observation. V and J are TRBV28 and TRBJ1-1; TRBD1 agrees at 8 bases. The CDR3 consists of 13 residues. V gave up 6 bases and J gave up 4 bases; unmatched junction bases: 4. Germline V CDR1 and CDR2: MDHEN, SYDVKM. The CDR3 loop is CASRATGGTEAFF. The CDR3 nucleotides are TGTGCCAGCAGAGCCACAGGGGGCACTGAAGCTTTCTTT.

This chain links TRBV6-5 with TRBJ1-1; unclear D gene. V lost 2 bases and J 4 bases, leaving 11 bases between the germline ends. The CDR3 is made up of 14 amino acids. Germline CDR1 reads MNHEY; CDR2 reads SVGAGI. The CDR3 region has the DNA TGTGCCAGCAGTTACGGTTTACCGGCCACTGAAGCTTTCTTT. It yields the protein CASSYGLPATEAFF.

This rearrangement joins TRBV25-1 to TRBJ2-5, with D perhaps matching TRBD1 or TRBD2 (5 bases each). CDR1 MGHDK and CDR2 SYGVNS come from the germline V gene. V was shortened by 5 bases and J by 5 bases, with 21 bases between the two germline ends. The CDR3 has 16 amino acids. CDR3 sequence (DNA): TGTGCCAGCAGTCCCAGTGTGGGGACGATTTGGGAGACCCAGTACTTC. Protein sequence: CASSPSVGTIWETQYF.

In DNA, the CDR3 is TGCGCCAGCAGGACTAGCCCCAGCACAGATACGCAGTATTTT. This gives the protein CASRTSPSTDTQYF. The gene calls are TRBV5-1 and TRBJ2-3; 7 positions match TRBD2. The trim removed 5 bases at V and 0 bases at J, leaving 3 bases unmatched. Germline CDR1 and CDR2: SGHRS and YFSETQ. The CDR3 has 14 amino acids.